One sample yielded the 24 T cell receptor beta chains listed below, sequenced in a study of blood T cell repertoires in COVID-19. Profiling relied on immunoSEQ multiplex PCR, and the TCRdb table lists in-frame clones only, not all of them. The repertoire holds tens of thousands of clones, with less than 90% as singletons. Source material: peripheral blood. These receptor sequences come from a human donor in a cohort sampled during active COVID-19.

The V gene is TRBV6-1, the J gene TRBJ1-6, with D tentatively TRBD1 (5 bases). CDR1 and CDR2 (germline): MNHNS, SASEGT. V was shortened by 3 bases and J by 9 bases, with 9 bases between the two germline ends. The CDR3 covers 13 residues. Here the CDR3 reads CASSDRVVSPLHF. The CDR3 DNA reads as TGTGCCAGCAGTGACAGGGTAGTTTCACCCCTCCACTTT.

This clone was observed once. The V gene is TRBV5-1, the J gene TRBJ2-7; a possible D gene is TRBD2 (5 bases). Trimming pared 4 bases from V and 3 bases from J, leaving 14 bases between. Germline V lookup: CDR1 SGHRS, CDR2 YFSETQ. The CDR3 totals 14 residues. The DNA for the CDR3 is TGCGCCAGCAGCGACGGAAGGGCGGGCTACGAGCAGTACTTC. This gives the protein CASSDGRAGYEQYF. Full variable domain (rest looked up from reference TRBV5-1 and TRBJ2-7): KAGVTQTPRYLIKTRGQQVTLSCSPISGHRSVSWYQQTPGQGLQFLFEYFSETQRNKGNFPGRFSGRQFSNSRSEMNVSTLELGDSALYLCASSDGRAGYEQYFGPGTRLTVT.

The CDR3 loop is CASSIGFRQDNQPQHF. In nucleotides, the CDR3 is TGTGCCAGTAGTATAGGGTTCCGGCAGGACAATCAGCCCCAGCATTTT. The genes are TRBV19 and TRBJ1-5; no reliable D call. Germline loops: CDR1 LNHDA, CDR2 SQIVND (reference sequence). The ends were cut back, 1 base at V and 3 bases at J, with 13 bases in the middle. The CDR3 totals 16 residues.

This chain uses TRBV29-1 with TRBJ1-3; unclear D gene. This CDR3 has 13 residues. Germline CDR1 SQVTM, CDR2 ANQGSEA. V dropped 3 bases and J dropped 1 base, with 7 bases sitting between them. The CDR3 loop reads CSVDPGSGNTIYF. CDR3 in DNA: TGCAGCGTTGACCCCGGGTCTGGAAACACCATATATTTT.

The rearrangement links TRBV19 to TRBJ2-3, with D possibly TRBD2 on 5 matching bases. This CDR3 region has 12 residues. CDR1 is LNHDA and CDR2 is SQIVND in the germline V gene (reference sequence). The V end was cut by 9 bases, the J end by 4 bases, with 11 bases between. CDR3 sequence: CASQSGADTQYF. The DNA of the CDR3 is TGTGCCAGCCAAAGCGGAGCAGATACGCAGTATTTT.

The V call is TRBV9, the J call TRBJ1-4, with D unclear. There are 15 residues in the CDR3. Germline values: CDR1 SGDLS, CDR2 YYNGEE. The V and J ends lost 4 bases and 0 bases respectively, with 10 bases between them. The DNA of the CDR3 is TGTGCCAGCAGCTTTGGTAGTGCAACTAATGAAAAACTGTTTTTT. Translation gives CASSFGSATNEKLFF.

This chain joins TRBV5-1 and TRBJ2-3, with 15 bases fitting TRBD2. CDR1 is SGHRS and CDR2 is YFSETQ in the germline V gene. The V gene end was trimmed by 5 bases and the J gene end by 5 bases; junction bases not matched to a gene: 9. This CDR3 region has 17 residues. CDR3 in amino acids: CASSTGTSGGMGDTQYF. CDR3 DNA: TGCGCCAGCAGTACTGGGACTAGCGGGGGGATGGGAGATACGCAGTATTTT.

The chain has TRBV5-1 and TRBJ2-5, with 7 positions matching TRBD1. The V gene's germline CDR1 is SGHRS and CDR2 YFSETQ. The CDR3 has 13 residues. V trimming: 4 bases; J trimming: 3 bases; junction bases outside the gene matches: 3. The CDR3 is CASSLGTEETQYF. The CDR3 region has the DNA TGCGCCAGCAGCCTGGGGACAGAAGAGACCCAGTACTTC.

The V and J genes are TRBV5-1 and TRBJ1-1; no reliable D call. V shed 0 bases and J shed 1 base, with 10 bases lying between them. CDR1 SGHRS and CDR2 YFSETQ come from the germline V gene. The CDR3 extends over 15 amino acids. CDR3 nucleotides: TGCGCCAGCAGCTTGGAGCGGACCGCGAACACTGAAGCTTTCTTT. Protein: CASSLERTANTEAFF. Supplemented by reference TRBV5-1 and TRBJ1-1, the full variable domain reads KAGVTQTPRYLIKTRGQQVTLSCSPISGHRSVSWYQQTPGQGLQFLFEYFSETQRNKGNFPGRFSGRQFSNSRSEMNVSTLELGDSALYLCASSLERTANTEAFFGQGTRLTVV.

The chain recombines TRBV6-5 with TRBJ1-3; the match to TRBD1 covers 7 bases. V trimming: 6 bases; J trimming: 0 bases; junction bases outside the gene matches: 5. Germline CDR1 is MNHEY and CDR2 is SVGAGI. The CDR3 loop spans 15 amino acids. The CDR3 region has the DNA TGTGCCAGCAGGAGGGACAGACGCTCTGGAAACACCATATATTTT. Protein product: CASRRDRRSGNTIYF.

V and J are TRBV3-1 (or the pseudogene TRBV3-2) and TRBJ2-1; 7 bases are a match to TRBD1. Trimming removed 1 base from V and 3 bases from J; junction bases left unmatched: 6. The length of the CDR3 is 16 residues. The V gene's germline CDR1 is LGHDT and CDR2 YNNKEL (reference sequence). DNA for the CDR3: TGTGCCAGCAGCCAAGTAAGGGGGCAGGGCTACAATGAGCAGTTCTTC. Translation gives CASSQVRGQGYNEQFF.

The V gene is TRBV30, the J gene TRBJ1-1; weak D call: TRBD1 (5 bases). Germline V gives CDR1 GTSNPN, CDR2 SVGIG (reference sequence). The CDR3 extends over 15 amino acids. V was pared by 3 bases and J by 1 base, with 15 bases between. The CDR3 bases are TGTGCCTGGAGGCCCTGGGTGGGGGGGAACACTGAAGCTTTCTTT. This gives the protein CAWRPWVGGNTEAFF.

The chain joins TRBV6-5 to TRBJ1-4, with a tentative D call TRBD1 (6 bases). Per germline, CDR1 MNHEY and CDR2 SVGAGI. The CDR3 is made up of 15 amino acids. The V end was cut by 0 bases, the J end by 6 bases, with 11 bases between. In DNA form, the CDR3 reads TGTGCCAGCAGTTACTCACAGGGATCGGATGAAAAACTGTTTTTT. This sequence encodes CASSYSQGSDEKLFF.

In DNA form, the CDR3 reads TGTGCCACCAGTGGGACTAGCGACTACAATGAGCAGTTCTTC. Encoded protein: CATSGTSDYNEQFF. V usage is TRBV24-1 and J usage is TRBJ2-1, with 9 bases fitting TRBD2. There are 14 residues in the CDR3. Germline CDR1 KGHDR, CDR2 SFDVKD. V lost 5 bases to trimming and J lost 3 bases; unmatched junction nucleotides: 1.

Only a few counts were recorded for this clone. This chain connects TRBV18 to TRBJ1-5, with TRBD1 as a possible D gene (5 bases). The V end was cut by 5 bases, the J end by 7 bases, with 9 bases between. This CDR3 has 12 residues. CDR1 KGHSH and CDR2 LQKENI come from the germline V gene. The CDR3 here is CASSGGTQPQHF. Written as DNA, the CDR3 is TGTGCCAGCTCAGGAGGGACCCAGCCCCAGCATTTT.

A single count supports this clone. The V gene is TRBV3-1 (or the pseudogene TRBV3-2), the J gene TRBJ1-1; 7 bases map to TRBD1. J gave up 1 base and V 4 bases, and 3 bases lay outside the gene matches. Germline-derived CDR1 and CDR2 are LGHDT and YNNKEL (reference sequence). The CDR3 is 14 residues long. The CDR3 coding sequence is TGTGCCAGCAGCCCACGGACAGGGAACACTGAAGCTTTCTTT. Its translation is CASSPRTGNTEAFF.

The rearrangement uses TRBV29-1 and TRBJ2-1, with TRBD1 identical over 10 bases. Germline CDR1 SQVTM, CDR2 ANQGSEA. V lost 6 bases to trimming and J lost 6 bases; unmatched junction nucleotides: 8. This CDR3 spans 14 amino acids. CDR3 sequence (DNA): TGCAGCGTCTTTGGGACAGGGGCGGTCAATGAGCAGTTCTTC. Translating gives CSVFGTGAVNEQFF.

V is TRBV19 and J is TRBJ2-1, with D possibly matching TRBD1 (5 bases). Trimming pared 6 bases from V and 7 bases from J, leaving 13 bases between. CDR1 is LNHDA and CDR2 is SQIVND in the germline V gene (reference sequence). CDR3 size: 13 residues. The CDR3 is CASSSIRGNEQFF. DNA for the CDR3: TGTGCCAGTAGCAGCATTAGGGGAAATGAGCAGTTCTTC.

This clone was picked up one time. V usage is TRBV9 and J usage is TRBJ1-4, with 8 positions matching TRBD1. The J segment lost 4 bases and the V segment lost 4 bases, leaving 3 bases of the junction unmatched. CDR3 length: 14 residues. CDR1 and CDR2 from the germline V gene are SGDLS and YYNGEE. CDR3 sequence reads: CASSRDRSNEKLFF. CDR3 nucleotides: TGTGCCAGCAGCCGGGACAGGAGTAATGAAAAACTGTTTTTT. Full variable domain (outside the CDR3, taken from reference TRBV9 and TRBJ1-4): DSGVTQTPKHLITATGQRVTLRCSPRSGDLSVYWYQQSLDQGLQFLIQYYNGEERAKGNILERFSAQQFPDLHSELNLSSLELGDSALYFCASSRDRSNEKLFFGSGTQLSVL.

The chain combines TRBV30 with TRBJ2-3; 8 bases agree with TRBD2. The V gene end was trimmed by 5 bases and the J gene end by 1 base; junction bases not matched to a gene: 11. The CDR3 is 16 residues long. In germline, CDR1 is GTSNPN, CDR2 SVGIG (reference sequence). CDR3 sequence reads: CAWSKGLRGGTDTQYF. In DNA, the CDR3 is TGTGCCTGGTCAAAGGGATTGCGGGGGGGCACAGATACGCAGTATTTT.

This CDR3 is CASSQDFQFGRRKLFF. The CDR3 nucleotides are TGCGCCAGCAGCCAAGATTTTCAGTTTGGCCGCCGAAAACTGTTTTTT. This chain links TRBV4-1 with TRBJ1-4, with D hard to call. V lost 0 bases and J 10 bases, leaving 18 bases between the germline ends. The CDR3 is 16 residues long. Germline values: CDR1 MGHRA, CDR2 YSYEKL.

This chain joins TRBV2 and TRBJ1-2, with unresolved D. CDR1 is SNHLY and CDR2 is FYNNEI in the germline V gene. This CDR3 region has 13 residues. The V gene lost 2 bases and the J gene lost 3 bases, with 7 bases spanning the gap. CDR3: CASSESVYYGYTF. The CDR3 DNA reads as TGTGCCAGCAGTGAATCAGTGTACTATGGCTACACCTTC.

J is TRBJ2-7 and V is TRBV30; D uncertain. Trimming stripped 0 bases from V and 2 bases from J, with 5 bases between. CDR1 and CDR2 from the germline V gene are GTSNPN and SVGIG (reference sequence). The CDR3 extends over 12 amino acids. Written as DNA, the CDR3 is TGTGCCTGGAGTGTAAGCCCCTACGAGCAGTACTTC. Translated: CAWSVSPYEQYF.

This chain connects TRBV7-3 to TRBJ2-3, with D possibly matching TRBD2 (5 bases). Germline loops: CDR1 SGHTA, CDR2 FQGTGA. This CDR3 has 14 amino acids. V was trimmed by 1 base and J by 2 bases, leaving 7 bases between them. Here the CDR3 DNA reads TGTGCCAGCAGCTTAAAACGGGACACAGATACGCAGTATTTT. Its translation: CASSLKRDTDTQYF. The full variable domain, completed using reference TRBV7-3 and TRBJ2-3, is GAGVSQTPSNKVTEKGKYVELRCDPISGHTALYWYRQSLGQGPEFLIYFQGTGAADDSGLPNDRFFAVRPEGSVSTLKIQRTERGDSAVYLCASSLKRDTDTQYFGPGTRLTVL.